The clone carrying this T cell receptor beta chain was picked up a small number of times. Its antigen is not known. From the 5' RACE reads, TCRdb called clonotypes with MiXCR, one entry per CDR3 protein. Of about 730,000 distinct CDR3 sequences in the sample, 21% were seen once. CDR3 length: 17 amino acids. Germline trimming cut 0 bases from V and 5 bases from J; bases unmatched to any gene: 8. Looked up from germline, CDR1 is SGDLS and CDR2 is YYNGEE. The data derive from a study of identical twins. Study conclusions and caveats: There is a chance that invariant MAIT and iNKT cells partially muddied zero-insertion analyses.

The same sample was also used in a study of T cells expressing NK-cell markers.

The source of this sequence is a woman younger than 35 in good health. The sequencing sample was made of PBMCs. The rearrangement links TRBV9 to TRBJ2-1, with 10 bases aligning to TRBD1. CDR3 nucleotides: TGTGCCAGCAGCGTAGTTGTGGGGACAGGGGCCCACAATGAGCAGTTCTTC. Its translation is CASSVVVGTGAHNEQFF.